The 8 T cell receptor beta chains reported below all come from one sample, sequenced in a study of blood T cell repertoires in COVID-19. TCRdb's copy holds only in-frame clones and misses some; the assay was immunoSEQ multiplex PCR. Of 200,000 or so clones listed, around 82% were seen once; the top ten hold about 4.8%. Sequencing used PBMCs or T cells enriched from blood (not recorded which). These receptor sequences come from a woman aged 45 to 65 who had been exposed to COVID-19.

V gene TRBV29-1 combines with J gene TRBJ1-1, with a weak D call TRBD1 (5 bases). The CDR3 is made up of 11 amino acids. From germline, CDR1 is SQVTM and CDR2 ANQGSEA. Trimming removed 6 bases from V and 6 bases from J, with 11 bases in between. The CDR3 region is CSVQGGPEAFF. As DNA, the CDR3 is TGCAGCGTCCAGGGAGGTCCTGAAGCTTTCTTT.

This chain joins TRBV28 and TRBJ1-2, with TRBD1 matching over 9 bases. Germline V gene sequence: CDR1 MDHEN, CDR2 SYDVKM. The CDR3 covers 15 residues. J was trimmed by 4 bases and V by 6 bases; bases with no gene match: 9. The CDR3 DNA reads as TGTGCCAGCAGACCTACGGGACAGGGAGGCTATGGCTACACCTTC. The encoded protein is CASRPTGQGGYGYTF.

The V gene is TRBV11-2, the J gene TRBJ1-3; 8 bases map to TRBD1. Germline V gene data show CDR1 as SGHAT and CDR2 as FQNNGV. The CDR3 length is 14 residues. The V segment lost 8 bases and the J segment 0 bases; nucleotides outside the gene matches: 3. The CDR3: CASSQGGSGNTIYF. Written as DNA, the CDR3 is TGTGCCAGCTCACAGGGGGGCTCTGGAAACACCATATATTTT.

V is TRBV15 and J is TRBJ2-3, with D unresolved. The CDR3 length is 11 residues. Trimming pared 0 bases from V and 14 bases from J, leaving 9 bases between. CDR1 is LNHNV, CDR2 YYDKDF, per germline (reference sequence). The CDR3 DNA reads TGTGCCACCAGCAGAGACACAAGTTGGTATTTT. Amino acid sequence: CATSRDTSWYF.

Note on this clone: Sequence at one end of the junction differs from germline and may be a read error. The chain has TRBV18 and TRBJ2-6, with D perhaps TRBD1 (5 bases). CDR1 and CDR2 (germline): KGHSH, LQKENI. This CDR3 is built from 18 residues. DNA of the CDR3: TGTGCCAGCTCACCAGACTGGACATTTATCTCTGGGGTCAACGTCCTGACTTTC. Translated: CASSPDWTFISGVNVLTF.

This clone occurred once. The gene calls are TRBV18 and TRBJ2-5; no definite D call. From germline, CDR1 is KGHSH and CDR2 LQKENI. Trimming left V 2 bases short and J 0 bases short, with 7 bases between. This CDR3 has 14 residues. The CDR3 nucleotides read TGTGCCAGCTCACCAAGAGGTCACCAAGAGACCCAGTACTTC. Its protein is CASSPRGHQETQYF.

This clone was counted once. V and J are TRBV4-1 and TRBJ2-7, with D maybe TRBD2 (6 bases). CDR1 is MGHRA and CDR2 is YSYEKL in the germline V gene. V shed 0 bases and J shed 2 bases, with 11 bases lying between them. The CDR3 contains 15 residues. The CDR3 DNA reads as TGCGCCAGCAGCCAAGATGGAGGGACCCCCTACGAGCAGTACTTC. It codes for CASSQDGGTPYEQYF.

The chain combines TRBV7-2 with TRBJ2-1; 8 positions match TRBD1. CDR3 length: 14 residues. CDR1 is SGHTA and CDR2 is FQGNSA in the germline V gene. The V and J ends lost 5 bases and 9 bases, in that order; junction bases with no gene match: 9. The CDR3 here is CASSPRTGLGEQFF. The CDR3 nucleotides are TGTGCCAGCAGCCCACGGACAGGGTTGGGTGAGCAGTTCTTC.